The 31 T cell receptor beta chains below come from one sample, sequenced in a study of CD8 T cells in Susac syndrome. An input of roughly 0.5 to 1 ug of RNA was subjected to reverse transcription using random hexamers. One entry per CDR3 protein, called by TCRdb with MiXCR from the immunoSEQ multiplex PCR reads. The data show roughly 200,000 distinct CDR3 sequences, roughly 94% seen once. The sample comprised CD4+ T cells from PBMCs. These TCRs come from a human donor in good health.

This chain joins TRBV3-1 and TRBJ1-3; 8 bases map to TRBD1. The V gene's germline CDR1 is LGHDT and CDR2 YNNKEL (reference sequence). The CDR3 totals 15 residues. The V and J ends lost 5 bases and 4 bases, in that order; junction bases with no gene match: 7. The CDR3 here is CASSSRQGYGNTIYF. CDR3 nucleotides: TGTGCCAGCAGCTCTCGACAGGGGTACGGAAACACCATATATTTT.

V and J are TRBV20-1 and TRBJ2-1; 11 bases are shared with TRBD2. Trimming cost V 2 bases and J 4 bases; bases outside gene matches: 4. Germline CDR1 DFQATT, CDR2 SNEGSKA (reference sequence). The CDR3 loop spans 15 amino acids. Here the CDR3 DNA reads TGCAGTGCTAGACGAGGGACTAGCGGATACAATGAGCAGTTCTTC. Translating it yields CSARRGTSGYNEQFF.

The chain joins TRBV2 to TRBJ2-3; 8 positions agree with TRBD1. J gave up 4 bases and V 4 bases, and 4 bases lay outside the gene matches. This CDR3 has 14 residues. Germline CDR1 is SNHLY and CDR2 is FYNNEI. The DNA for the CDR3 is TGTGCCAGCAGTGCGACAGGGGTTGCAGATACGCAGTATTTT. This sequence encodes CASSATGVADTQYF. The variable domain in full, with the rest retrieved from reference TRBV2 and TRBJ2-3, is EPEVTQTPSHQVTQMGQEVILRCVPISNHLYFYWYRQILGQKVEFLVSFYNNEISEKSEIFDDQFSVERPDGSNFTLKIRSTKLEDSAMYFCASSATGVADTQYFGPGTRLTVL.

V usage is TRBV27 and J usage is TRBJ2-7; D unresolved. The CDR3 has 16 amino acids. CDR1 is MNHEY and CDR2 is SMNVEV in the germline V gene (reference sequence). Between the trimmed V and J ends, which lost 6 bases and 0 bases, there was a span of 18 bases. The CDR3 bases are TGTGCCAGCAGCTCCGGGTGGGGATCCAGCTCCTACGAGCAGTACTTC. Its translation: CASSSGWGSSSYEQYF.

The chain joins TRBV18 to TRBJ1-3; TRBD1 aligns across 7 bases. Unmatched junction bases numbered 7, after V lost 2 bases and J lost 0 bases. The CDR3 extends over 17 amino acids. Germline lookup yields CDR1 KGHSH and CDR2 LQKENI. The CDR3 bases are TGTGCCAGCTCACCAAGGGACAGTTCGAGCTCTGGAAACACCATATATTTT. Its protein product is CASSPRDSSSSGNTIYF.

The chain recombines TRBV6-2 or TRBV6-3 with TRBJ2-7; 8 nucleotides match TRBD1. Germline V CDR1 and CDR2: MNHEY, SVGEGT. There are 13 residues in the CDR3. The junction had 3 bases not matched to a gene; V was cut back by 8 bases and J by 0 bases. The CDR3 DNA sequence: TGTGCCAGCTGGACAGGGAGCTCCTACGAGCAGTACTTC. Translation: CASWTGSSYEQYF.

This chain uses TRBV7-2 with TRBJ2-1, with TRBD2 matching over 8 bases. This CDR3 contains 15 residues. Germline V CDR1 and CDR2: SGHTA, FQGNSA. J gave up 5 bases and V 3 bases, and 6 bases lay outside the gene matches. The CDR3 region is CASSFERGHNNEQFF. CDR3 in DNA: TGTGCCAGCAGCTTTGAGCGGGGGCATAACAATGAGCAGTTCTTC.

This clonotype was seen more than once but under ten times. The rearrangement joins TRBV29-1 to TRBJ1-1; TRBD1 matches 9 bases. The V gene end was trimmed by 3 bases and the J gene end by 4 bases; junction bases not matched to a gene: 6. The CDR3 sequence is 14 residues long. CDR1 SQVTM and CDR2 ANQGSEA come from the germline V gene. The CDR3 DNA reads TGCAGCGTTGAGGAGACAGGGGGATTCACTGAAGCTTTCTTT. It yields the protein CSVEETGGFTEAFF.

The CDR3 nucleotides read TGCGCCAGCAGCCCGGGACACGCAAATAGCAATCAGCCCCAGCATTTT. Translation gives CASSPGHANSNQPQHF. V usage is TRBV5-1 and J usage is TRBJ1-5; D might be TRBD1 (6 bases). Germline-derived CDR1 and CDR2 are SGHRS and YFSETQ. The CDR3 consists of 16 residues. Trimming removed 4 bases from V and 0 bases from J, with 14 bases in between.

V is TRBV7-2 and J is TRBJ1-2; D unresolved. The V gene lost 2 bases and the J gene lost 3 bases, with 7 bases spanning the gap. CDR3 length: 13 residues. From germline, CDR1 is SGHTA and CDR2 FQGNSA. The CDR3 DNA is TGTGCCAGCAGCTTAACTCCCGACTATGGCTACACCTTC. Residues: CASSLTPDYGYTF.

This chain connects TRBV6-1 to TRBJ2-3, with 16 positions matching TRBD2. The CDR3 contains 16 residues. Germline assignment: CDR1 MNHNS and CDR2 SASEGT. V shed 8 bases and J 3 bases; nucleotides not matched to a gene: 5. In DNA, the CDR3 is TGTGCCAGCCATCGGGGACTAGCGGGAGGGACAGATACGCAGTATTTT. Its translation: CASHRGLAGGTDTQYF.

The gene calls are TRBV15 and TRBJ2-5; 9 bases match TRBD2. J lost 5 bases, V lost 0 bases, and 4 bases had no gene match. The CDR3 runs to 15 residues. Looked up from germline, CDR1 is LNHNV and CDR2 is YYDKDF (reference sequence). The DNA of the CDR3 is TGTGCCACCAGCAGAGATCCCAGCGGGAGGGAGACCCAGTACTTC. Amino acid sequence: CATSRDPSGRETQYF.

The genes are TRBV7-2 and TRBJ1-2; D not resolved. The ends were cut back, 1 base at V and 2 bases at J, with 20 bases in the middle. CDR3 size: 18 residues. Germline CDR1 and CDR2: SGHTA and FQGNSA. The CDR3 coding sequence is TGTGCCAGCAGCTTAGACTCCGTCCGGGGAGGCGCCAACTATGGCTACACCTTC. As protein: CASSLDSVRGGANYGYTF.

The V and J genes are TRBV29-1 and TRBJ2-2; D uncertain. The CDR3 runs to 12 residues. V was shortened by 6 bases and J by 3 bases, with 8 bases between the two germline ends. Germline CDR1 SQVTM, CDR2 ANQGSEA. CDR3 nucleotide sequence: TGCAGCGTAACGCCAGACACCGGGGAGCTGTTTTTT. Its protein is CSVTPDTGELFF.

This rearrangement joins TRBV29-1 to TRBJ1-4; 7 bases match TRBD1. CDR1 is SQVTM, CDR2 ANQGSEA, per germline. V lost 7 bases to trimming and J lost 6 bases; unmatched junction nucleotides: 8. This CDR3 contains 13 residues. The CDR3 bases are TGCAGCGGATTCGACAGGGCGGATGAAAAACTGTTTTTT. This codes for CSGFDRADEKLFF.

The rearrangement links TRBV20-1 to TRBJ2-3; TRBD2 might be the D (7 bases). In germline, CDR1 is DFQATT, CDR2 SNEGSKA (reference sequence). V lost 4 bases and J lost 1, with 18 bases in between. This CDR3 spans 16 amino acids. The CDR3 DNA is TGCAGTGCTATCCCCGCAGGGGCGGGGGGCACAGATACGCAGTATTTT. Encoded protein: CSAIPAGAGGTDTQYF.

V usage is TRBV7-2 and J usage is TRBJ2-7; TRBD1 aligns across 8 bases. V lost 7 bases and J lost 5; bases outside the gene matches: 13. Germline values: CDR1 SGHTA, CDR2 FQGNSA. The CDR3 totals 15 residues. The CDR3 reads CASNGQGLRGDEQYF. DNA for the CDR3: TGTGCCAGCAACGGACAGGGCCTGAGGGGGGACGAGCAGTACTTC.

This clonotype has more than one count but fewer than ten. This rearrangement joins TRBV12-3 or TRBV12-4 to TRBJ2-7; no firm D call. V was cut by 4 bases and J by 5 bases, with 6 bases left in between. The CDR3 has 11 amino acids. CDR3 region: CASSSWNEQYF. The CDR3 coding sequence is TGTGCCAGCAGTTCGTGGAACGAGCAGTACTTC.

This clonotype appeared a single time. Here the CDR3 DNA reads TGCGCCAGCAGCTCCGGGACACTGAACACTGAAGCTTTCTTT. It yields the protein CASSSGTLNTEAFF. The V gene is TRBV4-1, the J gene TRBJ1-1; D possibly corresponds to TRBD1 (6 bases). Germline V gene lookup returns CDR1 MGHRA and CDR2 YSYEKL. The V gene lost 5 bases and the J gene lost 0 bases, with 10 bases spanning the gap. CDR3 size: 14 residues.

The genes are TRBV7-3 and TRBJ2-1; TRBD2 matches 9 bases. The J segment lost 10 bases and the V segment lost 5 bases, leaving 6 bases of the junction unmatched. The CDR3 runs 13 residues. Germline V lookup: CDR1 SGHTA, CDR2 FQGTGA. The CDR3 bases are TGTGCCAGCAGCACTTTAGCGGGAGACGAGCAGTTCTTC. Encoded protein: CASSTLAGDEQFF.

The chain carries TRBV27 and TRBJ1-2; a possible D gene is TRBD1 (5 bases). The length of the CDR3 is 13 residues. Trimming took 3 bases from V and 3 from J, leaving 8 bases between them. The germline V gene has CDR1 MNHEY and CDR2 SMNVEV (reference sequence). CDR3 DNA: TGTGCCAGCAGTTTCGGGGGGGACTATGGCTACACCTTC. It encodes CASSFGGDYGYTF.

The chain carries TRBV28 and TRBJ2-2; D gene uncertain. Trimming pared 1 base from V and 5 bases from J, leaving 11 bases between. This CDR3 region has 15 residues. Looked up from germline, CDR1 is MDHEN and CDR2 is SYDVKM. CDR3 amino acids: CASSLSSVYTGELFF. For the CDR3, the DNA is TGTGCCAGCAGTTTATCCTCAGTTTATACCGGGGAGCTGTTTTTT. Looking up the rest from reference TRBV28 and TRBJ2-2 gives the full variable domain: DVKVTQSSRYLVKRTGEKVFLECVQDMDHENMFWYRQDPGLGLRLIYFSYDVKMKEKGDIPEGYSVSREKKERFSLILESASTNQTSMYLCASSLSSVYTGELFFGEGSRLTVL.

The chain uses TRBV30 and TRBJ2-3; no definite D call. Trimming pared 3 bases from V and 6 bases from J, leaving 16 bases between. Per germline, CDR1 GTSNPN and CDR2 SVGIG (reference sequence). The CDR3 length is 14 residues. CDR3 protein: CAWSESVLTDTQYF. The CDR3 bases are TGTGCCTGGAGCGAGTCGGTCCTCACGGATACGCAGTATTTT.

V usage is TRBV6-6 and J usage is TRBJ2-7, with D perhaps matching TRBD1 (6 bases). The V end was cut by 5 bases, the J end by 2 bases, with 13 bases between. Germline CDR1 MNHNY, CDR2 SVGAGI (reference sequence). CDR3 length: 14 amino acids. The DNA of the CDR3 is TGTGCCAGCAGTCCACAGGGTTATGCCTACGAGCAGTACGTC. Translated, it gives CASSPQGYAYEQYV.

V gene TRBV12-3 or TRBV12-4 combines with J gene TRBJ1-5; 9 positions match TRBD1. CDR3 length equals 17 residues. V shed 5 bases, J shed 0 bases, and the junction held 8 bases outside the gene matches. In nucleotides, the CDR3 is TGTGCCAGCAGTCCGCTACGGACAGGGGTTAGCAATCAGCCCCAGCATTTT. Its translation is CASSPLRTGVSNQPQHF.

The gene calls are TRBV29-1 and TRBJ1-2; 10 bases fit TRBD1. Trimming removed 6 bases from V and 8 bases from J; junction bases left unmatched: 3. CDR3 length equals 11 residues. From germline, CDR1 is SQVTM and CDR2 ANQGSEA. The CDR3 spells CSVDRGEGYTF. CDR3 nucleotide sequence: TGCAGCGTGGACAGGGGGGAGGGCTACACCTTC.

The V call is TRBV29-1, the J call TRBJ1-1, with D possibly matching TRBD1 (5 bases). Trimming stripped 4 bases from V and 5 bases from J, with 5 bases between. There are 10 residues in the CDR3. Germline V lookup: CDR1 SQVTM, CDR2 ANQGSEA. CDR3 sequence (DNA): TGCAGCGTTGGGACAACTGAAGCTTTCTTT. It codes for CSVGTTEAFF.

J is TRBJ2-7 and V is TRBV2, with 11 bases matching TRBD1. The germline V gene encodes CDR1 SNHLY and CDR2 FYNNEI. This CDR3 spans 12 amino acids. The trim removed 11 bases at V and 7 bases at J, leaving 7 bases unmatched. The CDR3 region has the DNA TGTGCCTGCCGGGGACAGGGGGGTGAGCAGTACGTC. Amino acids: CACRGQGGEQYV.

J is TRBJ2-2 and V is TRBV29-1; no clear D gene. The CDR3 spans 13 residues. Germline values: CDR1 SQVTM, CDR2 ANQGSEA. V was trimmed by 3 bases and J by 2 bases, leaving 7 bases between them. The DNA of the CDR3 is TGCAGCGTTGATAAGGGAAACACCGGGGAGCTGTTTTTT. This translates into CSVDKGNTGELFF.

The gene calls are TRBV2 and TRBJ2-5; no clear D gene. The germline V gene has CDR1 SNHLY and CDR2 FYNNEI. This CDR3 has 13 amino acids. The V end was cut by 6 bases, the J end by 2 bases, with 10 bases between. The CDR3 reads CASSKDLQETQYF. Here the CDR3 DNA reads TGTGCCAGCAGCAAAGACTTACAAGAGACCCAGTACTTC.

The rearrangement uses TRBV24-1 and TRBJ2-1, with 9 bases matching TRBD1. Germline V lookup: CDR1 KGHDR, CDR2 SFDVKD. Unmatched junction bases numbered 7, after V lost 4 bases and J lost 4 bases. The CDR3 extends over 16 amino acids. The CDR3: CATSDNTGGKYNEQFF. CDR3 sequence (DNA): TGTGCCACCAGTGACAATACAGGGGGCAAGTACAATGAGCAGTTCTTC.